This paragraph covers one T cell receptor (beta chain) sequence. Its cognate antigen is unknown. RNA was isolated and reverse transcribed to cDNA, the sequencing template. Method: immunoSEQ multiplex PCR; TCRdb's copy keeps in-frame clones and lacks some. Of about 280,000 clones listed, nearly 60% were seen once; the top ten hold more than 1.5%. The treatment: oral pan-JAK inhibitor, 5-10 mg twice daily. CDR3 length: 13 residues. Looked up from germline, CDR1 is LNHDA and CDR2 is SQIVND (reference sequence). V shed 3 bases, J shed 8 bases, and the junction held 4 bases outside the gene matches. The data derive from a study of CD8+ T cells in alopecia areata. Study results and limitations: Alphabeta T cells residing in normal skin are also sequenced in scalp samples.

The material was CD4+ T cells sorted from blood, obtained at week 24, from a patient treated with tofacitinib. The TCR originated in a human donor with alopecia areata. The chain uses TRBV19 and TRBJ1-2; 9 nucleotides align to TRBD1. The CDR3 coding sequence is TGTGCCAGTAGTATGGGACAGGGTGGCGGCTACACCTTC. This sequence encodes CASSMGQGGGYTF.